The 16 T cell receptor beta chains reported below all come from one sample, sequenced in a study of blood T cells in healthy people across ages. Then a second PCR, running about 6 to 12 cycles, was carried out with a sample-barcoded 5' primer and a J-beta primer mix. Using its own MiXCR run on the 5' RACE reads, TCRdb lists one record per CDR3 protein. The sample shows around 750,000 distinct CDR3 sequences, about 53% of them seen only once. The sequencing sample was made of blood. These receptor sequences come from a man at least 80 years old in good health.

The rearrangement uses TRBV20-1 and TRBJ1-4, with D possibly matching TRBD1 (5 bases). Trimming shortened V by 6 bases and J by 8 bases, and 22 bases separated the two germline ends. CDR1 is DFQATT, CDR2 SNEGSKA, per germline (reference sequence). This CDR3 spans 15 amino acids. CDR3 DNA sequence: TGCAGTGCCGTTTACCGATCCCAGAGGGGCGAAAAACTGTTTTTT. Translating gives CSAVYRSQRGEKLFF.

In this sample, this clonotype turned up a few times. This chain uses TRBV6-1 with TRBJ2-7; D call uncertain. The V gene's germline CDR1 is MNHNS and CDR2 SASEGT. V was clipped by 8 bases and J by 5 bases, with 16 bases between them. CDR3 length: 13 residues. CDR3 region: CASGGQTRNEQYF. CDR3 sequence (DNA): TGTGCCAGCGGTGGGCAGACAAGGAACGAGCAGTACTTC.

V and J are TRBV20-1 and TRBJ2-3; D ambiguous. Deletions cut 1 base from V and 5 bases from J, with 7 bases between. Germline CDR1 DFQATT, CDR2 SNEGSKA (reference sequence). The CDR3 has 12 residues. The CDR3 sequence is CSARVPLDTQYF. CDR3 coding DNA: TGCAGTGCTAGAGTCCCGCTAGATACGCAGTATTTT.

The CDR3 sequence: CASSYPGQAIGNEQFF. The CDR3 nucleotides read TGTGCCAGCAGTTACCCCGGACAGGCGATCGGTAATGAGCAGTTCTTC. V usage is TRBV6-6 and J usage is TRBJ2-1, with 7 bases identical to TRBD1. The J segment lost 7 bases and the V segment lost 2 bases, leaving 11 bases of the junction unmatched. Per the germline V gene, CDR1 is MNHNY and CDR2 is SVGAGI (reference sequence). This CDR3 has 16 residues.

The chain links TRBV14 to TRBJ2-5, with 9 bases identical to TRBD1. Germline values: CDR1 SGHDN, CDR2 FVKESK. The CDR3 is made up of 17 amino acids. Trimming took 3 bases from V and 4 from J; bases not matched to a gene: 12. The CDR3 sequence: CASSQNRGRPTGETQYF. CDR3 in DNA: TGTGCCAGCAGCCAGAACAGGGGGCGCCCAACGGGAGAGACCCAGTACTTC.

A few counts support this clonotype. The CDR3: CSARVSGRSETQYF. In DNA form, the CDR3 reads TGCAGTGCTAGAGTTTCAGGGCGGAGCGAGACCCAGTACTTC. The chain links TRBV20-1 to TRBJ2-7, with D possibly TRBD1 on 5 matching bases. The end of the DNA fits TRBJ2-5 better, so the J call may be wrong. The CDR3 sequence is 14 residues long. CDR1 is DFQATT, CDR2 SNEGSKA, per germline (reference sequence).

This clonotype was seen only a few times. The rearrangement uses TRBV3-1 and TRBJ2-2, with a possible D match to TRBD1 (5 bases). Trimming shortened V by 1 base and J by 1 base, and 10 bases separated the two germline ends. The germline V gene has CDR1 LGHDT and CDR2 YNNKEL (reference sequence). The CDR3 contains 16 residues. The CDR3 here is CASSQGDSLNTGELFF. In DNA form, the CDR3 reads TGTGCCAGCAGCCAAGGCGACAGCTTGAACACCGGGGAGCTGTTTTTT.

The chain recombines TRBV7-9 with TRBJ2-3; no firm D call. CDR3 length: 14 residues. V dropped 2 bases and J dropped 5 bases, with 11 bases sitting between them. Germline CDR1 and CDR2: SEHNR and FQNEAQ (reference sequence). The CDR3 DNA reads TGTGCCAGCAGCTTAAGTCCTGCGCAAGATACGCAGTATTTT. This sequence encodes CASSLSPAQDTQYF.

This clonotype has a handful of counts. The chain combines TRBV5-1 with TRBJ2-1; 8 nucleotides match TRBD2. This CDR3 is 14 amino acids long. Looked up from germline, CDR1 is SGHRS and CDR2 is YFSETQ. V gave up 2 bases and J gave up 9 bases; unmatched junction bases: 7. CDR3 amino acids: CASSFDSGGGEQFF. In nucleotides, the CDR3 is TGCGCCAGCAGCTTCGATTCGGGAGGGGGTGAGCAGTTCTTC.

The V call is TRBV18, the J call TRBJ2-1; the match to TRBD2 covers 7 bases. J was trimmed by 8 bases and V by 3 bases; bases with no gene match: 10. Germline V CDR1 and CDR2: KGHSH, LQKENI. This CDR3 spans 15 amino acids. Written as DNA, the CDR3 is TGTGCCAGCTCACCTCGGGGGAGGGCCGGGGATGAGCAGTTCTTC. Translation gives CASSPRGRAGDEQFF.

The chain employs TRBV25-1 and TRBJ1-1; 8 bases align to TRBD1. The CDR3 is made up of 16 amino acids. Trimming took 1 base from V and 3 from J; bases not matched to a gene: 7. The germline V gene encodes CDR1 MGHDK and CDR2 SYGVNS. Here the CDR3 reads CASSESPRGQDTEAFF. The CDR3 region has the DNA TGTGCCAGCAGTGAATCCCCCAGGGGGCAGGACACTGAAGCTTTCTTT.

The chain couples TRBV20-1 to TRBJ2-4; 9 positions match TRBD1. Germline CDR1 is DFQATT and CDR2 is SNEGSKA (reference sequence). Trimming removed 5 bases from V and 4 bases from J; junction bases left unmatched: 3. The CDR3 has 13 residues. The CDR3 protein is CSAAGQGKNIQYF. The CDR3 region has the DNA TGCAGTGCTGCGGGACAGGGAAAAAACATTCAGTACTTC.

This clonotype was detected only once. CDR3 in DNA: TGTGCCAGCAGCTTGAGGGCGGGGGCCGAGCAGTACTTC. Protein: CASSLRAGAEQYF. V is TRBV5-6 and J is TRBJ2-5, with D perhaps TRBD2 (7 bases). The last part of the DNA fits TRBJ2-7 better; the J call may be wrong. Germline CDR1 is SGHDT and CDR2 is YYEEEE. The CDR3 contains 13 residues.

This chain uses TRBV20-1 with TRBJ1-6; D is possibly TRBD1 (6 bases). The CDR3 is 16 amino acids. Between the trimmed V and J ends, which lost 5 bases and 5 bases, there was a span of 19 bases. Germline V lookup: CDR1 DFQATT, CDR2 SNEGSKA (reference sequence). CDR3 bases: TGCAGTGCTTCCCCCAGTCCGGGGGGCGATAATTCACCCCTCCACTTT. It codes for CSASPSPGGDNSPLHF.

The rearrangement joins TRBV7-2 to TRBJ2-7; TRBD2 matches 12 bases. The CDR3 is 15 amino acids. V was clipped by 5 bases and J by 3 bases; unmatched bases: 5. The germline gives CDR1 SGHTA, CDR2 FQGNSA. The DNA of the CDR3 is TGTGCCAGCAGCACGACTAGCGGGGGCTACTACGAGCAGTACTTC. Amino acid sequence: CASSTTSGGYYEQYF.

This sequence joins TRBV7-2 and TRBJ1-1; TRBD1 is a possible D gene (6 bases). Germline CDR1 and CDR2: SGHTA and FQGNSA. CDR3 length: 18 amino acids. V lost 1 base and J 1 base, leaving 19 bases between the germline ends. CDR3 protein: CASSLEWMAGAQNTEAFF. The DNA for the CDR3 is TGTGCCAGCAGCTTAGAATGGATGGCAGGGGCCCAGAACACTGAAGCTTTCTTT.